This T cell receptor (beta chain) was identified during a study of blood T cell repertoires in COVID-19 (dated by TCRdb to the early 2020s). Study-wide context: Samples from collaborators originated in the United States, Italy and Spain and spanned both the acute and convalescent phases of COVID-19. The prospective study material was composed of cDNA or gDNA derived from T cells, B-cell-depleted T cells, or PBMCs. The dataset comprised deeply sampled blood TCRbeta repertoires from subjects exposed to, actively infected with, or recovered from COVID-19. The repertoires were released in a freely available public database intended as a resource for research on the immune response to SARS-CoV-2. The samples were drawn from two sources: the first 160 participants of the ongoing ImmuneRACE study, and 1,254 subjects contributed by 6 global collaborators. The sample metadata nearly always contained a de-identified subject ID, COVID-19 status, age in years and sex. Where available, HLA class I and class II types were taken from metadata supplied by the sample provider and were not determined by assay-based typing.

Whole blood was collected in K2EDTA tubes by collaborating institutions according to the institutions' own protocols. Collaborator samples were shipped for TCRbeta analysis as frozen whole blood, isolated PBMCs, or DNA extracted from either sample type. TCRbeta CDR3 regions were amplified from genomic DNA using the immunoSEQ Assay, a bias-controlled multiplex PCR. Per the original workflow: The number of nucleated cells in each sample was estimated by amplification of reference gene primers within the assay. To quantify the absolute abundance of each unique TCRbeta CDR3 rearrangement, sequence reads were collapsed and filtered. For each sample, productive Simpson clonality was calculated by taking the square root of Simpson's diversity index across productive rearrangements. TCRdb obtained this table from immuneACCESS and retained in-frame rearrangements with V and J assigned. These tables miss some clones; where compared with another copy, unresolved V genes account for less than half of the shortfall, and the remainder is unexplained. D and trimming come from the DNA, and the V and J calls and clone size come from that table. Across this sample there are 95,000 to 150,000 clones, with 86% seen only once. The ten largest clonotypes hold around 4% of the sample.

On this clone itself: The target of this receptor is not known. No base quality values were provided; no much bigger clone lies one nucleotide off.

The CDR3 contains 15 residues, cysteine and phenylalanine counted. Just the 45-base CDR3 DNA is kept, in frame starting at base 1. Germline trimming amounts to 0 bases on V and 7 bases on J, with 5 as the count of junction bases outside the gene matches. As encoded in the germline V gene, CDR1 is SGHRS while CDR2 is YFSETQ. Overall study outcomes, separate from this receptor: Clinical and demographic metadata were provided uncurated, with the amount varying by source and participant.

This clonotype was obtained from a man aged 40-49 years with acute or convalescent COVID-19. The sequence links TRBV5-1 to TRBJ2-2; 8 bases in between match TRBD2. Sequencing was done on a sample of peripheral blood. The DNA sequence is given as TGCGCCAGCAGCTTGGCCGGGGGGGCGGACGGGGAGCTGTTTTTT. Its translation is CASSLAGGADGELFF.